This T cell receptor beta chain was observed in a study of T cells in Graves' hyperthyroidism and ophthalmopathy. General observations from the study: Most clonotypes expanded in the thyroid (above 0.001) were also present in blood.

This clonotype was observed at least ten times. No antigen is known for it. Regions amplified from RNA transcripts were the TCR beta CDR3 regions. Initially, a first-round RT-PCR of the TCR CDR3 employed the HTBI primer set. Via MiXCR, TCRdb re-called the multiplex PCR reads, giving one row per CDR3 protein. The sample has about 660,000 distinct CDR3 sequences, about 45% seen once. Germline CDR1 reads SGHVS; CDR2 reads FQNEAQ. CDR3 length equals 15 residues. V was cut by 3 bases and J by 1 base, with 12 bases left in between. Sequenced: peripheral blood or thyroid tissue (not recorded which). This TCR came from an adult man with Graves' disease, either hyperthyroidism or ophthalmopathy (not recorded which). The chain has TRBV7-8 and TRBJ2-5, with D possibly matching TRBD1 (6 bases). This CDR3 reads CASSFRGTTQETQYF. DNA for the CDR3: TGTGCCAGCAGCTTCAGGGGAACCACCCAAGAGACCCAGTACTTC.